The present entry profiles one T cell receptor beta chain with its context. Its specificity is unknown. Clones were sequenced by immunoSEQ multiplex PCR, and TCRdb holds only the in-frame ones, with some missing. The sample has thousands of clones; about 32% are singletons. The sample comes from a study of Tregs in tolerant kidney transplant recipients. Looking at the study overall: Recipients received nonmyeloablative bone marrow transplants from related graft donors, with transient mixed chimerism. Study conclusions and caveats: Some patients' samples used different primers over time, so nucleotide sequences weren't comparable. The small number of patients limits these findings pending further validation. Activated donor B cell expansion appeared to reveal the most relevant donor-specific TCRbeta repertoire.

CFSE-labeled recipient PBMCs were cultured approximately 6 days with irradiated graft donor PBMCs, then FACS-sorted. V shed 3 bases, J shed 5 bases, and the junction held 5 bases outside the gene matches. Germline-derived CDR1 and CDR2 are MGHDK and SYGVNS. CDR3 length: 14 amino acids. The chain carries TRBV25-1 and TRBJ1-1; 8 nucleotides line up with TRBD1. The TCR originated in a human patient who received a combined kidney and bone marrow transplant. The sample here was CD8+ T cells from blood cultured with allogeneic cells, taken before the transplant. The chain's CDR3 is CASSDRGLVTEAFF. CDR3 DNA sequence: TGTGCCAGCAGTGACAGGGGGCTAGTTACTGAAGCTTTCTTT.